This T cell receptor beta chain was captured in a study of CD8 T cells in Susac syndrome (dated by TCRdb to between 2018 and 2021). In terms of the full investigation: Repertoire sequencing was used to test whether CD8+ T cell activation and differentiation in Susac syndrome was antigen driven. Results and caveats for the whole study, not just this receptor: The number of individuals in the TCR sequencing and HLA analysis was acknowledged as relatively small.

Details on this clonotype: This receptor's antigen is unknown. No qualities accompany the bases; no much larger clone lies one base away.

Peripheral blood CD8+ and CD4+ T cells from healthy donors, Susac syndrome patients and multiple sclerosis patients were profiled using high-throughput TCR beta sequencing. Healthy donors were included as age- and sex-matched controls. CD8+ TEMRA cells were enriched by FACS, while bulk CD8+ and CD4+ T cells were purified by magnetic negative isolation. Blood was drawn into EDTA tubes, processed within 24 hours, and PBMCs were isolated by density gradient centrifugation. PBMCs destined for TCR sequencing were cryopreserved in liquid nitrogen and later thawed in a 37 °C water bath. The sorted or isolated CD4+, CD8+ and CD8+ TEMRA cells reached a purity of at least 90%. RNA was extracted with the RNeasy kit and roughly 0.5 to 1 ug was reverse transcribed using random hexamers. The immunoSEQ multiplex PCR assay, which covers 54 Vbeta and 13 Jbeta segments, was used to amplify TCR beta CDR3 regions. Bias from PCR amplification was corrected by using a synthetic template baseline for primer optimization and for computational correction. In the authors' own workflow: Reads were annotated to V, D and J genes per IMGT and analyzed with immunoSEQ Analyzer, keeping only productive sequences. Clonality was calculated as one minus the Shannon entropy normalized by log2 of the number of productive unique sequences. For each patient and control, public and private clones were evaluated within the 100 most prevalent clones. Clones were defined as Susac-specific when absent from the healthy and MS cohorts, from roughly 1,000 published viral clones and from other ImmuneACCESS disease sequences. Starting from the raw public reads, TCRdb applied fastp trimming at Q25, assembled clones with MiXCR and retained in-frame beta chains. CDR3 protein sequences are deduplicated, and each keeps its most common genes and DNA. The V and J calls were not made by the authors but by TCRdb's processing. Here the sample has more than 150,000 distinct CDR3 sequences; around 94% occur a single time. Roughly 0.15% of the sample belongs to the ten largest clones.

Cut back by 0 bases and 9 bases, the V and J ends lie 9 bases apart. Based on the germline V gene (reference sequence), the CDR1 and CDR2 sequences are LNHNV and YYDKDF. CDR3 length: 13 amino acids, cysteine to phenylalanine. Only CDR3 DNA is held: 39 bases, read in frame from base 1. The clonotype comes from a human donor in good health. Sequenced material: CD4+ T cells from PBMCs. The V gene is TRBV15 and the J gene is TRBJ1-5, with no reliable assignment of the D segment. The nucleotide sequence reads TGTGCCACCAGCAGAGATCGAGGTACGCCCCAGCATTTT. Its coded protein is CATSRDRGTPQHF.